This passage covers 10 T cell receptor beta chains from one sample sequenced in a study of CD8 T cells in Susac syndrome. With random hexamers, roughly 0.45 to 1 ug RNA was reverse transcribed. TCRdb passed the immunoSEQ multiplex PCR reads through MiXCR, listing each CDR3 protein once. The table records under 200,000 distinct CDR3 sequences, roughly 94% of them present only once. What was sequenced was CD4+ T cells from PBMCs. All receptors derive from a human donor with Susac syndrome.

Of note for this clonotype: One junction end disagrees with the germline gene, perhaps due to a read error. CDR3 nucleotides: TGTGCCAGCAGCCAAGGGACTAGCGGGCACGGGAACTTC. It yields the protein CASSQGTSGHGNF. This chain uses TRBV3-1 with TRBJ2-5; the match to TRBD2 covers 11 bases. Germline lookup yields CDR1 LGHDT and CDR2 YNNKEL (reference sequence). This CDR3 comprises 13 residues.

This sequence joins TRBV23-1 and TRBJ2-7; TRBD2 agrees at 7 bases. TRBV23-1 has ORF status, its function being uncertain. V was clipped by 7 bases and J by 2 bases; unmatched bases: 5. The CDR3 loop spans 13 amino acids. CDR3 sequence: CASTHSGTYEQYF. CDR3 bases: TGCGCCAGCACCCACAGCGGGACCTACGAGCAGTACTTC.

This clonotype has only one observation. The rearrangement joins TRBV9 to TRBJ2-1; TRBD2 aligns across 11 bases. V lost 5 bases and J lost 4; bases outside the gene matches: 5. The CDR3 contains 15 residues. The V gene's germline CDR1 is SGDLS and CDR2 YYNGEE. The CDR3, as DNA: TGTGCCAGCAGTCCGACTAGCGGGATTTACAATGAGCAGTTCTTC. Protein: CASSPTSGIYNEQFF. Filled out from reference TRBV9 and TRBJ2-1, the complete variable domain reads DSGVTQTPKHLITATGQRVTLRCSPRSGDLSVYWYQQSLDQGLQFLIQYYNGEERAKGNILERFSAQQFPDLHSELNLSSLELGDSALYFCASSPTSGIYNEQFFGPGTRLTVL.

CDR3 DNA: TGCAGCGTTCCCAGGACGGTAAACACTGAAGCTTTCTTT. It specifies CSVPRTVNTEAFF. The chain recombines TRBV29-1 with TRBJ1-1, with D unresolved. V was cut by 5 bases and J by 2 bases, with 12 bases left in between. The CDR3 spans 13 residues. The germline V gene has CDR1 SQVTM and CDR2 ANQGSEA.

The DNA of the CDR3 is TGTGCCACCAGCAGAGATCGCGGAACCCTGCCTGAGCAGTTCTTC. It translates to CATSRDRGTLPEQFF. The chain joins TRBV15 to TRBJ2-1; D remains unclear. CDR1 is LNHNV, CDR2 YYDKDF, per germline (reference sequence). The length of the CDR3 is 15 residues. Trimming stripped 0 bases from V and 9 bases from J, with 15 bases between.

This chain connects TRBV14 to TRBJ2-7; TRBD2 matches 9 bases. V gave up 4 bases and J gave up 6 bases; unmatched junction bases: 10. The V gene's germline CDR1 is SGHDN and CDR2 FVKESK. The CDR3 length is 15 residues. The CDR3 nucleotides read TGTGCCAGCAGCCCGCCGGGACTAGCTCTCTCCGAGCAGTACTTC. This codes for CASSPPGLALSEQYF.

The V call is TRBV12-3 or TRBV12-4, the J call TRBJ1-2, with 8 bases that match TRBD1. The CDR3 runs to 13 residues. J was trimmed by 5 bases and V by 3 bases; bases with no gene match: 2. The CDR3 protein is CASSLDREYGYTF. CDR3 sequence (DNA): TGTGCCAGCAGTTTGGACAGGGAATATGGCTACACCTTC.

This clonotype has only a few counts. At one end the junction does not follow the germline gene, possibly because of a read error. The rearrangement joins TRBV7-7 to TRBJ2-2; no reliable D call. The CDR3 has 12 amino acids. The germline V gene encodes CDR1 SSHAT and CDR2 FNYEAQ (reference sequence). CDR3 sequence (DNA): TGTGCTAGCAGCTTAGGCACCGGGGAGCTGTTTTTT. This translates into CASSLGTGELFF.

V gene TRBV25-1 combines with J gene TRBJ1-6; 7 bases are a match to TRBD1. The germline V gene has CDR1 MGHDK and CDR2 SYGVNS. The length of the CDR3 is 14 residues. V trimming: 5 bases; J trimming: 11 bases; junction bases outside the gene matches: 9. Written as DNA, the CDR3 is TGTGCCAGCAGTCCCAACAGGGGTACGGCACCCCTCCACTTT. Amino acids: CASSPNRGTAPLHF.

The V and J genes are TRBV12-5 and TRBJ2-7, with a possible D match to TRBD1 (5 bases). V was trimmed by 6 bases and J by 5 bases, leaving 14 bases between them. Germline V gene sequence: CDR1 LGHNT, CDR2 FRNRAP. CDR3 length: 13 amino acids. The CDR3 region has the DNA TGTGCTAGTGGGGCGGACAAGATCAACGAGCAGTACTTC. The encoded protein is CASGADKINEQYF.